The T cell receptor beta chain under discussion was sequenced for a study of Graves' ophthalmopathy and Graves' hyperthyroidism. Eligible hyperthyroidism cases comprised new diagnoses of under 2 months' duration in individuals aged 18 to 65. This clonotype was seen at least ten times. The V end was cut by 4 bases, the J end by 4 bases, with 5 bases between. The CDR3 totals 11 residues. Germline loops: CDR1 SGDLS, CDR2 YYNGEE. RNA transcripts yielded amplified TCR beta CDR3 regions. HTBI primers were used in a first-round RT-PCR, which preceded a second-round multiplex PCR. TCRdb re-called the multiplex PCR reads through MiXCR, storing one row per CDR3 protein. The sample comprises about 550,000 distinct CDR3 sequences, roughly 40% of which are singletons, and roughly 4.5% rests with the top ten.

The specimen sequenced was peripheral blood or thyroid tissue (not recorded which). The sequence was obtained from an adult man with Graves' hyperthyroidism. The chain combines TRBV9 with TRBJ1-2; no definite D call. CDR3 region: CASSTRYGYTF. CDR3 coding DNA: TGTGCCAGCAGCACCCGCTATGGCTACACCTTC.